Each of the 9 T cell receptor beta chains below was sequenced from the same sample in a study of a mutant IDH1 vaccine in newly diagnosed glioma. Their antigens are not known. The repertoire was sequenced with immunoSEQ multiplex PCR; TCRdb's copy has only in-frame clones and lacks some. The sample shows 60,000 or so clones, approximately 78% of them seen only once. Time point of the sample: week 23, last vaccination. The study gave 300 ug of mutant IDH1 20-mer peptide per vaccine dose, with topical imiquimod. The source material was PBMCs, sampled from a glioma patient whose treatment included an IDH1 peptide vaccine. The receptors shown here come from a woman between 40 and 55 years old with glioma. Some clones in this sample may be carry-over from other donors' samples.

The CDR3 DNA reads as TGTGCCAGCAGTTGGGGGGGCACTTTTGACGAAAAACTGTTTTTT. This translates into CASSWGGTFDEKLFF. The chain combines TRBV6-6 with TRBJ1-4; tentative D call: TRBD1 (6 bases). Trimming took 4 bases from V and 8 from J, leaving 17 bases between them. The CDR3 is 15 amino acids. Germline values: CDR1 MNHNY, CDR2 SVGAGI (reference sequence).

This chain connects TRBV5-1 to TRBJ1-1; TRBD1 might be the D (5 bases). The germline CDR1 and CDR2 sequences are SGHRS and YFSETQ. V lost 0 bases and J lost 5, with 14 bases in between. The CDR3 sequence is 15 residues long. CDR3 sequence reads: CASSLAQGRGTEAFF. CDR3 DNA sequence: TGCGCCAGCAGCTTGGCCCAGGGAAGGGGTACTGAAGCTTTCTTT.

This clone was counted a few times. The rearrangement links TRBV2 to TRBJ2-5; D gene ambiguous. V was clipped by 2 bases and J by 2 bases, with 0 bases between them. Germline V CDR1 and CDR2: SNHLY, FYNNEI. The CDR3 runs to 11 residues. Here the CDR3 DNA reads TGTGCCAGCAGTGAACAAGAGACCCAGTACTTC. Protein: CASSEQETQYF.

The chain joins TRBV30 to TRBJ2-3, with D perhaps being TRBD1 or TRBD2 (7 bases each). CDR3 length equals 14 residues. The V gene lost 0 bases and the J gene lost 4 bases, with 11 bases spanning the gap. The germline V gene has CDR1 GTSNPN and CDR2 SVGIG (reference sequence). Here the CDR3 DNA reads TGTGCCTGGAGTGTTCAGGGGGGGCCAGATACGCAGTATTTT. This translates into CAWSVQGGPDTQYF. Supplemented by reference TRBV30 and TRBJ2-3, the full variable domain reads SQTIHQWPATLVQPVGSPLSLECTVEGTSNPNLYWYRQAAGRGLQLLFYSVGIGQISSEVPQNLSASRPQDRQFILSSKKLLLSDSGFYLCAWSVQGGPDTQYFGPGTRLTVL.

In this sample, this clone turned up a few times. The chain joins TRBV19 to TRBJ2-7; possible D gene TRBD1, 6 bases. Germline V CDR1 and CDR2: LNHDA, SQIVND (reference sequence). V was trimmed by 5 bases and J by 7 bases, leaving 15 bases between them. The length of the CDR3 is 13 residues. CDR3 residues: CASSSQGREEQYF. Here the CDR3 DNA reads TGTGCCAGTAGTTCACAGGGTAGGGAAGAGCAGTACTTC.

The J gene is TRBJ2-7, the V gene TRBV10-1; D is ambiguous. Germline assignment: CDR1 WNHNN and CDR2 SYGVQD (reference sequence). The CDR3 length is 13 residues. Trimming removed 3 bases at V and 7 bases at J, with 13 bases between. The CDR3 DNA follows: TGCGCCAGCAGTGAAAACTCCGTGGCGGAGCAGTACTTC. This codes for CASSENSVAEQYF.

This clone was detected once. This chain uses TRBV10-3 with TRBJ2-1; 13 bases align to TRBD2. J was trimmed by 5 bases and V by 4 bases; bases with no gene match: 5. Germline V gene lookup returns CDR1 ENHRY and CDR2 SYGVKD. The CDR3 sequence is 16 residues long. CDR3 region: CAISVTSGGAHNEQFF. CDR3 DNA sequence: TGTGCCATCAGTGTCACTAGCGGGGGGGCCCACAATGAGCAGTTCTTC.

As regards this clone: Compared with germline, one end of the junction differs, possibly owing to a read error. This chain connects TRBV6-1 to TRBJ1-5, with D perhaps TRBD1 (6 bases). CDR3 length: 22 amino acids. CDR1 is MNHNS and CDR2 is SASEGT in the germline V gene. CDR3 sequence: CASREAQGITGANREGRQPQHF. CDR3 sequence (DNA): TGTGCCAGCCGTGAAGCCCAGGGCATCACTGGGGCCAACAGGGAGGGTCGTCAGCCCCAGCATTTT.

The gene calls are TRBV4-1 and TRBJ1-5; tentatively, D is TRBD1 (6 bases). Germline V CDR1 and CDR2: MGHRA, YSYEKL. Between the trimmed V and J ends, which lost 0 bases and 8 bases, there was a span of 17 bases. The CDR3 contains 16 residues. This CDR3 is CASSQEGGGLRKPQHF. CDR3 DNA: TGCGCCAGCAGCCAAGAAGGAGGGGGGCTGCGGAAGCCCCAGCATTTT.